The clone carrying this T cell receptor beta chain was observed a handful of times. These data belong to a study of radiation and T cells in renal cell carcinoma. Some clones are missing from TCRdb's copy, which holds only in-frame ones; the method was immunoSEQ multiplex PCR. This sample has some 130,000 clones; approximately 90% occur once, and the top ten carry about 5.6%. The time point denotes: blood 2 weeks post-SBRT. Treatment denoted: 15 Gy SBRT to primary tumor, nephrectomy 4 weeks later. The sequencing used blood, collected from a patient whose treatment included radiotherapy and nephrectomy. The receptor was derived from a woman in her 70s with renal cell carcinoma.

The CDR3 nucleotides are TGTGCCAGCACCCGGGACAGGGACTACGAGCAGTACTTC. Translation gives CASTRDRDYEQYF. V is TRBV28 and J is TRBJ2-7; 9 bases fit TRBD1. Trimming removed 7 bases from V and 3 bases from J; junction bases left unmatched: 4. This CDR3 comprises 13 residues. CDR1 and CDR2 (germline): MDHEN, SYDVKM.